The present T cell receptor (beta chain) was sequenced within a study of blood T cell repertoires in COVID-19 (TCRdb year 2020). Broadly, across the study: Samples covering the acute and convalescent phases of COVID-19 were provided by collaborators in the United States, Italy and Spain. A freely available public database, intended as a resource for researchers studying the immune response to SARS-CoV-2, is where the repertoires were released. HLA class I and class II types, where available, came from metadata supplied by the sample provider rather than from assay-based typing. The material from the prospective study consisted of cDNA or gDNA derived from T cells, B-cell-depleted T cells, or PBMCs. Samples came from the ongoing ImmuneRACE study (first 160 participants) plus 1,254 subjects from 6 global collaborators. A de-identified subject ID, COVID-19 status, age in years and sex were almost always included in the sample metadata. Deeply sampled blood TCRbeta repertoires from subjects exposed to, actively infected with, or recovered from COVID-19 were included in the dataset.

Whole blood was collected in K2EDTA tubes by collaborating institutions according to the institutions' own protocols. For TCRbeta analysis, collaborators shipped samples as frozen whole blood, isolated PBMCs, or DNA extracted from either of those sample types. TCRbeta CDR3 regions were amplified from genomic DNA by means of the immunoSEQ Assay, a bias-controlled multiplex PCR. On the study's bioinformatics: The number of nucleated cells in each sample was estimated from the amplification of reference gene primers within the assay. Sequence reads were collapsed and filtered to measure the absolute abundance of every unique TCRbeta CDR3 rearrangement. For each sample, productive Simpson clonality was calculated by taking the square root of Simpson's diversity index across productive rearrangements. TCRdb provides this immuneACCESS table in a form limited to in-frame rearrangements. Some clones are lacking; in checked studies, under half of them reflect an unresolved V gene, and why the rest are absent is not known. The DNA was the basis for D and trimming; V, J and clone size are from that table. The sample table holds approximately 120,000 clones, of which approximately 90% were seen once. Of the sample, less than 2% falls within the top ten clones.

A word on this clone: The antigen it binds to is not known. No much larger clonotype is one base removed from it; base qualities were not supplied.

Paper-wide results and their limitations: The amount of clinical and demographic metadata varied by source and participant and was provided uncurated.

The germline V gene (reference sequence) supplies CDR1 SGHNT and CDR2 YYREEE. Trimming takes 3 bases off V and 4 bases off J; junction bases not matched to a gene: 8. Measured from the cysteine to the phenylalanine, the CDR3 is 15 residues long. This entry keeps only the CDR3 DNA: 45 bases, framed from base 1. The sequenced material came from peripheral blood. This clonotype was obtained from a human donor in a cohort sampled during active COVID-19. The chain was built from TRBV5-4 and TRBJ2-7; TRBD1 matches 9 bases in the middle. For the CDR3, the sequence is CASSSSGTGLYEQYF. The DNA reads TGTGCCAGCAGCTCATCCGGGACAGGGCTATACGAGCAGTACTTC.